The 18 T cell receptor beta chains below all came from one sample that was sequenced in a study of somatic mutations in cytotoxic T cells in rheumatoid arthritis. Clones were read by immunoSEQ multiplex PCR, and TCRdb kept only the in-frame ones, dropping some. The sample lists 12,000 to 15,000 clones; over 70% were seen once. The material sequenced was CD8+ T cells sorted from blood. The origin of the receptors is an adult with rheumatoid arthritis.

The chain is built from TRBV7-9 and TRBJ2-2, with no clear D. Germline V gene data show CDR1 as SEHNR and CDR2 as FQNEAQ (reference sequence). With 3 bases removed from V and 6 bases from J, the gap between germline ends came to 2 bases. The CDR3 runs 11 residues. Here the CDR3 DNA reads TGTGCCAGCAGCTTTGCCGGGGAGCTGTTTTTT. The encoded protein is CASSFAGELFF.

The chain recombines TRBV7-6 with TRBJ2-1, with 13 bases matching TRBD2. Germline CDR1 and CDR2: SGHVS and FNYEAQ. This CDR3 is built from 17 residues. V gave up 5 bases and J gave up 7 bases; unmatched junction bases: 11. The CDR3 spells CASSLRGGGLAGNEQFF. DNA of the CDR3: TGTGCCAGCAGCCTTAGGGGTGGGGGACTAGCGGGGAATGAGCAGTTCTTC.

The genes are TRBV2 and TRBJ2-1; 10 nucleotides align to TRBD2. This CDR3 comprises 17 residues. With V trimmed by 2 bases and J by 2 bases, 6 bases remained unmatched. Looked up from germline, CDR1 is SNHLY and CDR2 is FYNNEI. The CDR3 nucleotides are TGTGCCAGCAGTGAAATGGGACTAGCGCGGCCCTACAATGAGCAGTTCTTC. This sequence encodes CASSEMGLARPYNEQFF.

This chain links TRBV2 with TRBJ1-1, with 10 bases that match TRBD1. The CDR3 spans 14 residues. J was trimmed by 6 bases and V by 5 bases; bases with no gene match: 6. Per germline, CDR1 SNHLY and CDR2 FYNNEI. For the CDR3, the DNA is TGTGCCAGCAGTTTCCGAGGACAGGGGGCTGAAGCTTTCTTT. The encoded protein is CASSFRGQGAEAFF.

CDR3 coding DNA: TGTGCCAGTAGTATCGCGGGACCGACCTACGAGCAGTACTTC. Amino acids: CASSIAGPTYEQYF. The V and J genes are TRBV19 and TRBJ2-7, with a possible D match to TRBD2 (6 bases). V gave up 3 bases and J gave up 2 bases, with 11 bases separating them. This CDR3 contains 14 residues. The V gene's germline CDR1 is LNHDA and CDR2 SQIVND (reference sequence).

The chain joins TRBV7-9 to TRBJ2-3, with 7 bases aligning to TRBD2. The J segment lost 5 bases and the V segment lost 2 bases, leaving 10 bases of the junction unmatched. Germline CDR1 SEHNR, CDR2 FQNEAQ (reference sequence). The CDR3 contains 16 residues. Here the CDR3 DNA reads TGTGCCAGCAGCTTACTCGCTAGCGGAGTGGGAGATACGCAGTATTTT. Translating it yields CASSLLASGVGDTQYF.

CDR3 DNA sequence: TGTGCCAGCAGCACCCCGGAGACAGCTGGAAACACCATATATTTT. It yields the protein CASSTPETAGNTIYF. This rearrangement joins TRBV7-6 to TRBJ1-3, with D perhaps TRBD1 (5 bases). V dropped 5 bases and J dropped 2 bases, with 13 bases sitting between them. This CDR3 has 15 residues. Germline loops: CDR1 SGHVS, CDR2 FNYEAQ.

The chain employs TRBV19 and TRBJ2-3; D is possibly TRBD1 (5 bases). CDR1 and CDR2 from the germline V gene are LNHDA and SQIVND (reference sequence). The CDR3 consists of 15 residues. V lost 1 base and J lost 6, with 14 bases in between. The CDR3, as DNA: TGTGCCAGTAGTATAGCGCGCAGGGATTTGGATACGCAGTATTTT. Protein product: CASSIARRDLDTQYF.

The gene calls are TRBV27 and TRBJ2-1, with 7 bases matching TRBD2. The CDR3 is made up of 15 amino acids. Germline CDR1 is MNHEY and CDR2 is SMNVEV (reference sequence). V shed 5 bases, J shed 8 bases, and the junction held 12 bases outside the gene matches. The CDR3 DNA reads TGTGCCAGCAGTCCGACTAGCTACGGGGCCCATGAGCAGTTCTTC. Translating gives CASSPTSYGAHEQFF.

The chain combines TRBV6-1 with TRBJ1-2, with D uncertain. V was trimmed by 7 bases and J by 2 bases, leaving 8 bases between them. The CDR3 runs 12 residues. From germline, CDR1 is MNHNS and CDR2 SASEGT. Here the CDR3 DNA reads TGTGCCAGCAAAACAGTGAACTATGGCTACACCTTC. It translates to CASKTVNYGYTF.

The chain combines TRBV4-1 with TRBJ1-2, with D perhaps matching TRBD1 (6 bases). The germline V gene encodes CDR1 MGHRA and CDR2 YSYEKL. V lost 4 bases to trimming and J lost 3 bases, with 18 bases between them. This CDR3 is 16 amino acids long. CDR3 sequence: CASSLRRGGLDYGYTF. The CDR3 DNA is TGCGCCAGCAGCCTAAGGAGGGGGGGTTTGGACTATGGCTACACCTTC.

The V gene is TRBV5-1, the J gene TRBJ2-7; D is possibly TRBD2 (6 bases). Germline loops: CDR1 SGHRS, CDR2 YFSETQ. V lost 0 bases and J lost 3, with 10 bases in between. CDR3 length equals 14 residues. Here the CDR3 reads CASSLDLRGYEQYF. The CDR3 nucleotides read TGCGCCAGCAGCTTGGATCTGCGGGGCTACGAGCAGTACTTC.

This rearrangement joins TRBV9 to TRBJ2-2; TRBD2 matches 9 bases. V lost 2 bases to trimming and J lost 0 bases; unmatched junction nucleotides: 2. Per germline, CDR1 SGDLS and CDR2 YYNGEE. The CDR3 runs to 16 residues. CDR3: CASSVGLAPNTGELFF. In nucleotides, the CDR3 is TGTGCCAGCAGCGTCGGACTAGCGCCGAACACCGGGGAGCTGTTTTTT.

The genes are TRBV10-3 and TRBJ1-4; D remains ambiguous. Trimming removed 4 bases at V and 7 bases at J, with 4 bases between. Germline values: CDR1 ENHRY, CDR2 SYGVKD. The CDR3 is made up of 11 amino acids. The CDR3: CAISGGEKLFF. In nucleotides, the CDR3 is TGTGCCATCAGTGGGGGTGAAAAACTGTTTTTT.

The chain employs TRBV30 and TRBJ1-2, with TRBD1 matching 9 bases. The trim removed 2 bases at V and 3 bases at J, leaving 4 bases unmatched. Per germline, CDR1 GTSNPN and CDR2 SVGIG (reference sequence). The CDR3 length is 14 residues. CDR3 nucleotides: TGTGCCTGGAGTCCTACAGGGGGCTACTATGGCTACACCTTC. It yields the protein CAWSPTGGYYGYTF.

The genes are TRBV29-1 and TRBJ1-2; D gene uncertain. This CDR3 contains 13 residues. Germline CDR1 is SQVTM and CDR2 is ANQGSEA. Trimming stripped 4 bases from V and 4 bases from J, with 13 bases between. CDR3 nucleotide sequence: TGCAGCGTTGTGGGTACATACTCCTATGGCTACACCTTC. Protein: CSVVGTYSYGYTF.

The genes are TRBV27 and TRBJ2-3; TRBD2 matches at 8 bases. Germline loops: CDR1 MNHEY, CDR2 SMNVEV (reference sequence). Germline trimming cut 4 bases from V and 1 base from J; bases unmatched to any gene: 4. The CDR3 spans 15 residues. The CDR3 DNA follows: TGTGCCAGCAGTTCGGGGGGGCTCCGCACAGATACGCAGTATTTT. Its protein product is CASSSGGLRTDTQYF.

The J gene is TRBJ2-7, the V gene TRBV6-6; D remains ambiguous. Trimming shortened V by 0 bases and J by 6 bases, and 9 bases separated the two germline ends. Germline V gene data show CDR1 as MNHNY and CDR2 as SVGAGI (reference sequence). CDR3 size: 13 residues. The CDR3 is CASSYSKQSEQYF. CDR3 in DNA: TGTGCCAGCAGTTACTCGAAGCAATCCGAGCAGTACTTC.